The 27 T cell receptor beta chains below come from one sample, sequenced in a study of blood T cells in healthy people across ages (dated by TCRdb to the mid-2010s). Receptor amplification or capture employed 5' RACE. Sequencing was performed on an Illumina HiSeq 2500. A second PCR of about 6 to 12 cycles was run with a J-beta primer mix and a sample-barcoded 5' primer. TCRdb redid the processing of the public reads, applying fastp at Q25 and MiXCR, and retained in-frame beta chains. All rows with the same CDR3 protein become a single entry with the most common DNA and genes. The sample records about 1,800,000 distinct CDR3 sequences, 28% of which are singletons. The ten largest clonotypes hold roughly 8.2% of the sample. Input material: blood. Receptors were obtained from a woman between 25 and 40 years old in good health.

CDR3 in amino acids: CASSLLPLFGNTEAFF. The DNA for the CDR3 is TGCGCCAGCAGCTTGCTACCCCTGTTCGGGAACACTGAAGCTTTCTTT. The chain uses TRBV5-1 and TRBJ1-1; D is unresolved. The V and J ends lost 1 base and 1 base respectively, with 14 bases between them. Germline values: CDR1 SGHRS, CDR2 YFSETQ. This CDR3 is built from 16 residues.

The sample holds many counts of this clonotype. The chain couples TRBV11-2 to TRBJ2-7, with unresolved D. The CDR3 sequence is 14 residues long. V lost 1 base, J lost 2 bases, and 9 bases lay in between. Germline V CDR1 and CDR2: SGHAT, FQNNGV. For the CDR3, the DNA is TGTGCCAGCAGCTTAGGACACCCTGCCTACGAGCAGTACTTC. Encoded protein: CASSLGHPAYEQYF.

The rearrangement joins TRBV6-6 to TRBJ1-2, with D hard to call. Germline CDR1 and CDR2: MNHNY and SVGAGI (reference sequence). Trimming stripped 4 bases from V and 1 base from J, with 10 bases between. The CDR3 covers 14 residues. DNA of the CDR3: TGTGCCAGCAGTTCTTACACGAGTAACTATGGCTACACCTTC. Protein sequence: CASSSYTSNYGYTF.

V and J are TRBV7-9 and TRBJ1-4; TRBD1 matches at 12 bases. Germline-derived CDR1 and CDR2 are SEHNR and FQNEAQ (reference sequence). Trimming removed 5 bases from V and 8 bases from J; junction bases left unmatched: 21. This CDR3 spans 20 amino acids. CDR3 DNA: TGTGCCAGCAGCGAACCCCCGGGACAGGGGGCGTGGGAGTCACCCGAAAAACTGTTTTTT. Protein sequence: CASSEPPGQGAWESPEKLFF.

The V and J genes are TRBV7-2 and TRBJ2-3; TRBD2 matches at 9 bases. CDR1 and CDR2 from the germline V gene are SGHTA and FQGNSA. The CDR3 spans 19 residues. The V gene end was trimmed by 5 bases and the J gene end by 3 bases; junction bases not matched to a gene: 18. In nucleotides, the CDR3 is TGTGCCAGCAGCGCGCGACGGCTAGCGGGGCCCACACCGACAGATACGCAGTATTTT. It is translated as CASSARRLAGPTPTDTQYF.

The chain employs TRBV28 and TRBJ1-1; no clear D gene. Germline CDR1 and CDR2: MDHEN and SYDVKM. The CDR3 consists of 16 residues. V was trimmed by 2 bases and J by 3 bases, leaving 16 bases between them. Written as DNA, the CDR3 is TGTGCCAGCAGTTTACCCAGTGGACCCGGGGACACTGAAGCTTTCTTT. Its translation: CASSLPSGPGDTEAFF.

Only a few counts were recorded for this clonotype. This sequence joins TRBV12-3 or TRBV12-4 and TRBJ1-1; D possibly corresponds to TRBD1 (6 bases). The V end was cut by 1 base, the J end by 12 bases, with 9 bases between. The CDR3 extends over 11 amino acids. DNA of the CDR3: TGTGCCAGCAGTTTAGGACAGGAGCCTTTCTTT. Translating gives CASSLGQEPFF.

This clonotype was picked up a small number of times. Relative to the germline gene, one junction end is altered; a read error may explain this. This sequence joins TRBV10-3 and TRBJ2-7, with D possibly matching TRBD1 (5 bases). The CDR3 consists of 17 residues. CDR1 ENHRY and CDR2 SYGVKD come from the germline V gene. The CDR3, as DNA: TGTGCCGTCAGTGATAGGGGCAGGGCGGTTCCTTCCTACGAGCAGTACTTC. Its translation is CAVSDRGRAVPSYEQYF.

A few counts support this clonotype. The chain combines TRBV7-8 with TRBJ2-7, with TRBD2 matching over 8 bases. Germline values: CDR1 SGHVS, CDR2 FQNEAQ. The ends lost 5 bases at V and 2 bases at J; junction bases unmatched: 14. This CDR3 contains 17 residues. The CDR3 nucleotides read TGTGCCAGCAGCCGAACTAGAAGTGGTAGCGGGGCCTACGAGCAGTACTTC. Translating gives CASSRTRSGSGAYEQYF.

CDR3 nucleotide sequence: TGTGCCAGCAGCGTAGGACAGACATTTGGGCCCTATGGCTACACCTTC. Amino acid sequence: CASSVGQTFGPYGYTF. The chain recombines TRBV9 with TRBJ1-2; TRBD1 is a possible D gene (5 bases). Trimming pared 0 bases from V and 4 bases from J, leaving 16 bases between. The CDR3 has 16 amino acids. CDR1 SGDLS and CDR2 YYNGEE come from the germline V gene.

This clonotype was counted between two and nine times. In DNA, the CDR3 is TGCGCCAGCAGCTTCTCGGGCGGGAGCCTTTTGAATGAGCAGTTCTTC. Its translation: CASSFSGGSLLNEQFF. This chain connects TRBV5-1 to TRBJ2-1; 7 nucleotides line up with TRBD2. This CDR3 spans 16 amino acids. The J segment lost 7 bases and the V segment lost 2 bases, leaving 12 bases of the junction unmatched. Germline V gene data show CDR1 as SGHRS and CDR2 as YFSETQ. The full variable domain, rest sourced from reference TRBV5-1 and TRBJ2-1, is KAGVTQTPRYLIKTRGQQVTLSCSPISGHRSVSWYQQTPGQGLQFLFEYFSETQRNKGNFPGRFSGRQFSNSRSEMNVSTLELGDSALYLCASSFSGGSLLNEQFFGPGTRLTVL.

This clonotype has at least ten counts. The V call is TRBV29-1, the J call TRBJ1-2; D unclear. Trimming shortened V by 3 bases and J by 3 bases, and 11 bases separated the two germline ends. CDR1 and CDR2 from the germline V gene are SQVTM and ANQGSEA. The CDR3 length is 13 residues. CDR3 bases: TGCAGCGTTGACAGGACCCTAGACTATGGCTACACCTTC. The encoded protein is CSVDRTLDYGYTF.

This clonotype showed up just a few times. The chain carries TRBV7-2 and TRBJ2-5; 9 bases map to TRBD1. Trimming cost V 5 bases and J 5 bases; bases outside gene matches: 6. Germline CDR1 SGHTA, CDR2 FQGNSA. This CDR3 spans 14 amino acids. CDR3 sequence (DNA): TGTGCCAGCAGCGCGCAACAGGGGGCTGAGACCCAGTACTTC. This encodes CASSAQQGAETQYF.

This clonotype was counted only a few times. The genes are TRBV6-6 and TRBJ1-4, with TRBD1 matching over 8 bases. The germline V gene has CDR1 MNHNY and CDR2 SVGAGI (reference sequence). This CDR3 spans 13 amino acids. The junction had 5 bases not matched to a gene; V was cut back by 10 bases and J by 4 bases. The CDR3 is CAIARGLNEKLFF. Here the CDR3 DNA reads TGTGCCATCGCCAGGGGGCTTAATGAAAAACTGTTTTTT.

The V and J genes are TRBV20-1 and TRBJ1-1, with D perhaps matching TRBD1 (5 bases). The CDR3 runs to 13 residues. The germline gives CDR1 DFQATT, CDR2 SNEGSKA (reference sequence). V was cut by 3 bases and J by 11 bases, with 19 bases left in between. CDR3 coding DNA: TGCAGTGCTAGGACGACAGAAACCCATGGGGCTTTCTTT. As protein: CSARTTETHGAFF.

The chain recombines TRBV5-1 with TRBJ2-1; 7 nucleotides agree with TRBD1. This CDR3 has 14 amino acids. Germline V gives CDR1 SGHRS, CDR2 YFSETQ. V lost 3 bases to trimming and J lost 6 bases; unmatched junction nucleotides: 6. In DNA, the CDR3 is TGCGCCAGCAGCTATTCGACAGGGAGCAATGAGCAGTTCTTC. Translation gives CASSYSTGSNEQFF. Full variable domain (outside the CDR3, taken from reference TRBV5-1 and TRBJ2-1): KAGVTQTPRYLIKTRGQQVTLSCSPISGHRSVSWYQQTPGQGLQFLFEYFSETQRNKGNFPGRFSGRQFSNSRSEMNVSTLELGDSALYLCASSYSTGSNEQFFGPGTRLTVL.

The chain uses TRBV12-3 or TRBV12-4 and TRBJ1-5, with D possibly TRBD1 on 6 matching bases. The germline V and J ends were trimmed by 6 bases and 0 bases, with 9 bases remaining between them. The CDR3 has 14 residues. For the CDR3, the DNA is TGTGCCAGCAGACCGGGGGCTAGCAATCAGCCCCAGCATTTT. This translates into CASRPGASNQPQHF.

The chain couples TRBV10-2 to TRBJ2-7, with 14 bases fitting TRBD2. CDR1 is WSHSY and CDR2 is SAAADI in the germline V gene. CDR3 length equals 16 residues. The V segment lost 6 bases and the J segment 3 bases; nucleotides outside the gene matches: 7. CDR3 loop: CASSGTSGSLNYEQYF. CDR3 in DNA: TGCGCCAGCAGCGGGACTAGCGGGAGCCTCAACTACGAGCAGTACTTC.

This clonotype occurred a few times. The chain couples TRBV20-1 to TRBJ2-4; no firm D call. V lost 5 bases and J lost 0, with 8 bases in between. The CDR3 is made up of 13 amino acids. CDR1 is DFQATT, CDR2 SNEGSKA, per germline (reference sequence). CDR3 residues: CSAWNLAKNIQYF. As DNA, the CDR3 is TGCAGTGCTTGGAACCTAGCCAAAAACATTCAGTACTTC.

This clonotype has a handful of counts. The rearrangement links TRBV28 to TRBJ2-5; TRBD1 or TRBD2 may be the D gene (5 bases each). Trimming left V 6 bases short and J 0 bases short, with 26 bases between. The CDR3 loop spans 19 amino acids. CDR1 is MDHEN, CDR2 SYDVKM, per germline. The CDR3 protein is CASSPEGRSAVTYQETQYF. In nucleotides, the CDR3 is TGTGCCAGCAGCCCCGAGGGGCGGTCGGCGGTAACGTACCAAGAGACCCAGTACTTC.

The CDR3 DNA sequence: TGCGCCAGCAGCTGGGGACAGGAGTCCTACGAGCAGTACTTC. It encodes CASSWGQESYEQYF. This chain joins TRBV5-1 and TRBJ2-7; 8 bases are shared with TRBD1. CDR3 length equals 14 residues. Germline CDR1 reads SGHRS; CDR2 reads YFSETQ. V was pared by 3 bases and J by 1 base, with 3 bases of the junction left unmatched.

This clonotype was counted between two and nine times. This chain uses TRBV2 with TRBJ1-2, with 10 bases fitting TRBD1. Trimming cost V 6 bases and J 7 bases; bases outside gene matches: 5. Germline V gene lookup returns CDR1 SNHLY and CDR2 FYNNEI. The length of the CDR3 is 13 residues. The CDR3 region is CASRPGQGFGYTF. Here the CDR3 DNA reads TGTGCCAGCAGGCCGGGACAGGGGTTTGGCTACACCTTC.

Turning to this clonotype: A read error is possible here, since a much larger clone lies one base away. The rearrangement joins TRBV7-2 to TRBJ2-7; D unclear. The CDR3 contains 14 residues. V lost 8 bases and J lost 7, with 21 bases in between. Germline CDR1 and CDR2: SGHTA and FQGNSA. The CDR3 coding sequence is TGTGCCAGCGGCCTAGATCTAGGGTTGATAGAGCAGTACTTC. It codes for CASGLDLGLIEQYF.

CDR3 in DNA: TGTGCCATCAGTGATGGTACTGAAGCTTTCTTT. It codes for CAISDGTEAFF. The chain uses TRBV10-3 and TRBJ1-1, with D hard to call. V was trimmed by 3 bases and J by 5 bases, leaving 4 bases between them. The CDR3 runs 11 residues. Germline lookup yields CDR1 ENHRY and CDR2 SYGVKD.

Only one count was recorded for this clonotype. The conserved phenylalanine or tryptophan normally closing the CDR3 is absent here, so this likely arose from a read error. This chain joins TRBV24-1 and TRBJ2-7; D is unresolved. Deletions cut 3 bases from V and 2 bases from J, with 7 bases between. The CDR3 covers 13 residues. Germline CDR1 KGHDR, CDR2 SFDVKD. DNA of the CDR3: TGTGCCACCAGTGATCCAGTTACCTACGAGCAGTACCTC. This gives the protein CATSDPVTYEQYL.

CDR3 sequence reads: CASSRDSDSNQPQHF. CDR3 nucleotide sequence: TGTGCCAGCAGCAGGGACAGCGATAGCAATCAGCCCCAGCATTTT. The chain has TRBV7-9 and TRBJ1-5; the match to TRBD1 covers 7 bases. The trim removed 5 bases at V and 0 bases at J, leaving 4 bases unmatched. The length of the CDR3 is 15 residues. From germline, CDR1 is SEHNR and CDR2 FQNEAQ (reference sequence).

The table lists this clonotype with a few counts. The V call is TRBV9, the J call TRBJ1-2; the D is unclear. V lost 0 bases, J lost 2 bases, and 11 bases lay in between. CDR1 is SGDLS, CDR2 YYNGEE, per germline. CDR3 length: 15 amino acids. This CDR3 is CASSVGSGSNYGYTF. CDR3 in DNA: TGTGCCAGCAGCGTAGGATCAGGCTCAAACTATGGCTACACCTTC.